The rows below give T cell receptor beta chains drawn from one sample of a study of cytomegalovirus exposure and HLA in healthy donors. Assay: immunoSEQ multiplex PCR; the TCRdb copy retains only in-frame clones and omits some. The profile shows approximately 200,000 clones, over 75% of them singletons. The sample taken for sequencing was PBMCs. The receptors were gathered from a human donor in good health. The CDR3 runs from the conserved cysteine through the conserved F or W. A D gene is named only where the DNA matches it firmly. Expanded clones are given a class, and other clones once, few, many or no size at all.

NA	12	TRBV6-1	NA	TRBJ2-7	TGTGCCAGCGGATGGGGCGCCTACGAGCAGTACTTC	CASGWGAYEQYF
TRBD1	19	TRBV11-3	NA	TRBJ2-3	TGTGCCAGCAGCGTCGGGACCCGGGACAGGGACCCTAGCACAGATACGCAGTATTTT	CASSVGTRDRDPSTDTQYF
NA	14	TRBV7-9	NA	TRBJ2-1	TGTGCCAGCAGACCCTTTGACTGGCCGTTAGGGCAGTTCTTC	CASRPFDWPLGQFF
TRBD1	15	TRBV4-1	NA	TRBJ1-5	TGCGCCAGCAGCCAAGGGACAGGGGGCCTTCAGCCCCAGCATTTT	CASSQGTGGLQPQHF
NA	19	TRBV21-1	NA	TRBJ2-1	TGTGCCAGCACCCGGTGGCCGGGAGAGGCGTTTACGGTTCACAATGAGCAGTTCTTC	CASTRWPGEAFTVHNEQFF
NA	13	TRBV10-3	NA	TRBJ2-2	TGTGCCATCAGGCCCAGGGATGAAGGGGAGCTGTTTTTT	CAIRPRDEGELFF
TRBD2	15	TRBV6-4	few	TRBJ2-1	TGTGCCAGCAGTGAAGGGCTAGCGGACTACAATGAGCAGTTCTTC	CASSEGLADYNEQFF
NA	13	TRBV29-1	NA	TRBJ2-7	TGCAGCGTTGTGGACAGATATAACTACGAGCAGTACTTC	CSVVDRYNYEQYF
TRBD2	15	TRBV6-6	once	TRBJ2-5	TGTGCCAGCAGTTACTCTAGCGGGAGCTCGGGGACCCAGTACTTC	CASSYSSGSSGTQYF
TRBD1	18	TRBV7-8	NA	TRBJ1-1	TGTGCCAGCAACCTAAATCACCGGGACCGCCCCTCAGGGGGTGAAGCTTTCTTT	CASNLNHRDRPSGGEAFF
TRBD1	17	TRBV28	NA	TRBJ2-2	TGTGCCAGCAAGACTGCTCCGGGACAGAAATCCACCGGGGAGCTGTTTTTT	CASKTAPGQKSTGELFF
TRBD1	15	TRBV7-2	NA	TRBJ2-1	TGTGCCAGCAGCGCATACGGGCAGGGGGACAATGAGCAGTTCTTC	CASSAYGQGDNEQFF
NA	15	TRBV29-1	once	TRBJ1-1	TGCAGCGTTGTTATTGGCCAGATCATGAACACTGAAGCTTTCTTT	CSVVIGQIMNTEAFF
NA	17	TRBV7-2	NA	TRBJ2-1	TGTGCCAGCAGCACCCCACTTGGGCAGGGATCCTACAATGAGCAGTTCTTC	CASSTPLGQGSYNEQFF
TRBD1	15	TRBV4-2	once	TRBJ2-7	TGTGCCAGCAGCTTAGACAGGGATCCCTTCTACGAGCAGTACTTC	CASSLDRDPFYEQYF
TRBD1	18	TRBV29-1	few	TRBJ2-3	TGCAGCGGGGACGGGACAGGGGGTCTAGCGGGTTTCACAGATACGCAGTATTTT	CSGDGTGGLAGFTDTQYF
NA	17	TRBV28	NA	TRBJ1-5	TGTGCCAGCAGTTTACCCCGGACAGTTTGGGGCAATCAGCCCCAGCATTTT	CASSLPRTVWGNQPQHF
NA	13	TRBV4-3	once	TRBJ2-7	TGCGCCAGCAGCCCTTTTACAGGCGGCGAGCAGTACTTC	CASSPFTGGEQYF
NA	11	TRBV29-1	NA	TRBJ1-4	TGCAGCGTCAGCAGCGGAGAAAAACTGTTTTTT	CSVSSGEKLFF
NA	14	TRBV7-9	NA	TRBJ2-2	TGTGCCAGCAGCTTACAGGGTCATAGCGGGGAGCTGTTTTTT	CASSLQGHSGELFF
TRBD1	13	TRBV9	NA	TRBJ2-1	TGTGCCAGCAGCGTACAGGGGGCGGATGAGCAGTTCTTC	CASSVQGADEQFF
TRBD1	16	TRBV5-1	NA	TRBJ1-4	TGCGCCAGCAGCCCGACAGGGGGCACAACTAATGAAAAACTGTTTTTT	CASSPTGGTTNEKLFF
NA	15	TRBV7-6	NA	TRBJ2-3	TGTGCCAGCAGCTTAGCGGCGGGACCAAGAGATACGCAGTATTTT	CASSLAAGPRDTQYF
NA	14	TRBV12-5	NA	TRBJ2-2	TGTGCTAGTGGTTTGGTCCAGGACACCGGGGAGCTGTTTTTT	CASGLVQDTGELFF
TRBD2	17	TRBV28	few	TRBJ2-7	TGTGCCAGCATGGGACTAGCGGGAGGAGACCTATTGGACGAGCAGTACTTC	CASMGLAGGDLLDEQYF
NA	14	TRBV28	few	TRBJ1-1	TGTGCCAGCACTTTACAAGGAGGAAACACTGAAGCTTTCTTT	CASTLQGGNTEAFF
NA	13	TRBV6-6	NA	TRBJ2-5	TGTGCCACTCTCTACCTCCGGGGAGAGACCCAGTACTTC	CATLYLRGETQYF
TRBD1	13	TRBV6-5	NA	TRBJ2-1	TGTGCCAGCAGGCCACAGGGGTACAATGAGCAGTTCTTC	CASRPQGYNEQFF
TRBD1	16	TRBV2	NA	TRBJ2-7	TGTGCCAGCAGTGAATTTGGACAGGGGGCCCTTAACGAGCAGTACTTC	CASSEFGQGALNEQYF
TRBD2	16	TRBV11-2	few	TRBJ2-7	TGTGCCAGCAGCTTAACTCGCGGACTAGCGTCTTACGAGCAGTACTTC	CASSLTRGLASYEQYF
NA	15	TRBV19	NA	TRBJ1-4	TGTGCCAGTAGGGAGTCCTCGGCGGCTAATGAAAAACTGTTTTTT	CASRESSAANEKLFF
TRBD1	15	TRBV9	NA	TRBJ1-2	TGTGCCAGCAGCTCTCACAGGGGGCAAGTCTATGGCTACACCTTC	CASSSHRGQVYGYTF
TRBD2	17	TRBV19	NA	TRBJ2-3	TGTGCCAGTAGTCGGCCAGCGGGAGGGAGTGTCACAGATACGCAGTATTTT	CASSRPAGGSVTDTQYF
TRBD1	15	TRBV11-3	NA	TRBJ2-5	TGTGCCAGCAGCTTAGGCGGGACAGGGCTAGAGACCCAGTACTTC	CASSLGGTGLETQYF
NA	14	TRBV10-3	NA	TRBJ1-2	TGTGCCATCAGTGAGGCCACTCTAAACTATGGCTACACCTTC	CAISEATLNYGYTF
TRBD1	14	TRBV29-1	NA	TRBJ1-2	TGCAGCGTTCAGGACAGGGGGGACGTAATGCGCTACACCTTC	CSVQDRGDVMRYTF
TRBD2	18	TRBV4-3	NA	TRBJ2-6	TGCGCCAGCAGCCAAGTGTCTAGCGGGACCTCTGGGGCCAACGTCCTGACTTTC	CASSQVSSGTSGANVLTF
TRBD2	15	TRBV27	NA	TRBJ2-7	TGTGCCAGCAGTTCCACCGGGACTAAGACGTACGAGCAGTACTTC	CASSSTGTKTYEQYF
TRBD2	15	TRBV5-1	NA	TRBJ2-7	TGCGCCAGCACCCCCGGGACTAGCGGGAGCGGCGAGCAGTACTTC	CASTPGTSGSGEQYF
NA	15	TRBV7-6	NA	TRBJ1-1	TGTGCCAGCAGCTTTGGCGGGGGGCGAGGAGCTGAAGCTTTCTTT	CASSFGGGRGAEAFF
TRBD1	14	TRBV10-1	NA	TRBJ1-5	TGCGCCAGCAGCGCCGGGACAGGGAATCAGCCCCAGCATTTT	CASSAGTGNQPQHF